Here is one TCR beta chain with its context. This entry comes from a study of blood T cell repertoires in COVID-19. For the study at large: There were acute and convalescent COVID-19 samples, and they came from the United States, Italy and Spain.

Either two negative PCRs, clearance, or symptom resolution qualified Cohort 3 donors as recovered. This CDR3 comprises 15 residues. Looked up from germline, CDR1 is MNHEY and CDR2 is SVGEGT. Unmatched junction bases numbered 1, after V lost 1 base and J lost 2 bases. Only in-frame clones appear in the TCRdb table, and some are missing; sequencing was by immunoSEQ multiplex PCR. The table has fewer than 350,000 clones, under 90% seen once. The chain has TRBV6-2 or TRBV6-3 and TRBJ2-7, with 11 bases that match TRBD2. This clonotype was sampled from a woman in her thirties or forties who had recovered from COVID-19. The sample was PBMCs or T cells enriched from blood (not recorded which). The CDR3 DNA reads as TGTGCCAGCAGTTACTTACTAGCGGGAGCCTACGAGCAGTACTTC. Amino acids: CASSYLLAGAYEQYF.